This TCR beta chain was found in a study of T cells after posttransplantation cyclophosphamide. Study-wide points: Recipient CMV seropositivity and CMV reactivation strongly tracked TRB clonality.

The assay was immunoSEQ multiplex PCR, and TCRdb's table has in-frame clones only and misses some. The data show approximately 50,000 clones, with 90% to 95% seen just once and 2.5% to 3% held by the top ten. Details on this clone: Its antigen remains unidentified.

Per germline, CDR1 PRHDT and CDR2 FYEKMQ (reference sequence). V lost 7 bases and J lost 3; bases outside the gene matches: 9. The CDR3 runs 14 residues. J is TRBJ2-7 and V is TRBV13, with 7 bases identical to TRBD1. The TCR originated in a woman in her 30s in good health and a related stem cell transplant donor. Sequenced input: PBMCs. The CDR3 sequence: CASNTGTANYEQYF. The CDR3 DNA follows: TGTGCCAGCAATACCGGGACAGCGAACTACGAGCAGTACTTC.